This TCR beta chain derives from a study of CXCR3-negative and CXCR3-positive naive CD8 T cells. Study outcomes and limitations: Naive subsets had comparable surface CD5; TCR strength was inferred from TRB CDR3 properties. Diversity in memory CD8+ cells fell much lower than the comparably high levels seen in both naive subsets. Fresh PBMCs served for most assays, and CXCR3 expression fell partially after cryopreservation.

A remark on this clonotype: Its antigen remains unidentified.

Germline CDR1 is MDHEN and CDR2 is SYDVKM. The CDR3 sequence is 15 residues long. Each CD8+ T cell subset was sorted in triplicate, some 270,000 cells each. The study made its TRB cDNA libraries by 5' RACE, adding UMI labels. From its re-call of the 5' RACE reads, TCRdb lists each CDR3 protein once, without DNA. Its clone listing holds 50,000 to 65,000 distinct CDR3 sequences. The rearrangement links TRBV28 to TRBJ2-5. Sequenced input: memory CD8+ T cells from blood. This sequence originates from a human donor in good health. Some clones in this sample may be carry-over from other donors' samples. The CDR3 is CASSSRRTDLRTQYF.